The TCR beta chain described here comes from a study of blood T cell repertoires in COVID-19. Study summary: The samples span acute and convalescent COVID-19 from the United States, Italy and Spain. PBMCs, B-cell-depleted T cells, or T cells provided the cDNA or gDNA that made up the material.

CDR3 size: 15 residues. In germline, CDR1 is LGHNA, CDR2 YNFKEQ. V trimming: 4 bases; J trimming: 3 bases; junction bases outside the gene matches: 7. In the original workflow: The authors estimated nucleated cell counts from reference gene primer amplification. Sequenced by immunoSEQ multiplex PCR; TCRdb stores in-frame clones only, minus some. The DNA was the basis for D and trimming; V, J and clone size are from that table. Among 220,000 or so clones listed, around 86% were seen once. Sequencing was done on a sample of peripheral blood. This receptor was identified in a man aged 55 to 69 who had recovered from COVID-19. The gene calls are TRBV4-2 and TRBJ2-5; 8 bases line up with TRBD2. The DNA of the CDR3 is TGTGCCAGCAGCCGCCCGGGACTAGGGGAAGAGACCCAGTACTTC. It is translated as CASSRPGLGEETQYF.